One sample yielded the 16 T cell receptor beta chains listed below, sequenced in a study of cytomegalovirus exposure and HLA in healthy donors. PCR involved 60 Vbeta and 13 Jbeta primers. Data came from immunoSEQ multiplex PCR; TCRdb stores just in-frame clones and leaves some out. The table shows 100,000 to 120,000 clones, with about four fifths occurring only once. The sample was PBMCs. The receptors come from a woman aged 18-29 years in good health and CMV-seronegative.

The J gene is TRBJ2-1, the V gene TRBV5-4, with TRBD2 matching 14 bases. With V trimmed by 4 bases and J by 10 bases, 4 bases remained unmatched. The CDR3 is made up of 14 amino acids. CDR1 SGHNT and CDR2 YYREEE come from the germline V gene (reference sequence). In nucleotides, the CDR3 is TGTGCCAGCAGCCTGGGACTAGCGGGAGACGAGCAGTTCTTC. The encoded protein is CASSLGLAGDEQFF.

The count of this clone is one. The chain combines TRBV4-3 with TRBJ1-2, with D maybe TRBD1 (5 bases). The germline CDR1 and CDR2 sequences are LGHNA and YSLEER. Deletions cut 0 bases from V and 8 bases from J, with 10 bases between. The CDR3 totals 13 residues. CDR3 nucleotide sequence: TGCGCCAGCAGCCAAGACAGGGCTGGGGGCTACACCTTC. It is translated as CASSQDRAGGYTF.

This clone has a handful of counts. V is TRBV2 and J is TRBJ2-6; D is unresolved. The CDR3 sequence is 15 residues long. V shed 3 bases and J shed 0 bases, with 6 bases lying between them. Germline V gene lookup returns CDR1 SNHLY and CDR2 FYNNEI. Here the CDR3 reads CASSESLSGANVLTF. DNA of the CDR3: TGTGCCAGCAGTGAGTCCCTCTCTGGGGCCAACGTCCTGACTTTC.

The DNA of the CDR3 is TGTGCCAGCCGCCGGGGACAGGGGACGTCCTACGAGCAGTACTTC. This translates into CASRRGQGTSYEQYF. The chain uses TRBV6-5 and TRBJ2-7; TRBD1 agrees at 10 bases. Looked up from germline, CDR1 is MNHEY and CDR2 is SVGAGI. Trimming took 8 bases from V and 1 from J; bases not matched to a gene: 8. The CDR3 has 15 residues.

The V gene is TRBV4-2, the J gene TRBJ2-2, with 9 bases identical to TRBD2. The CDR3 is made up of 17 amino acids. Germline lookup yields CDR1 LGHNA and CDR2 YNFKEQ. The junction had 13 bases not matched to a gene; V was cut back by 4 bases and J by 7 bases. The DNA of the CDR3 is TGTGCCAGCAGCCTCGTTGGACCGGGACTAGCAGGCGGGGAGCTGTTTTTT. Protein product: CASSLVGPGLAGGELFF.

The chain carries TRBV2 and TRBJ1-2; TRBD1 aligns across 10 bases. V shed 7 bases, J shed 5 bases, and the junction held 4 bases outside the gene matches. Germline V gene sequence: CDR1 SNHLY, CDR2 FYNNEI. This CDR3 has 13 amino acids. CDR3 bases: TGTGCCAGCACGGGACAGGGGATTTATGGCTACACCTTC. Amino acid sequence: CASTGQGIYGYTF.

This clone showed up just a few times. The chain is built from TRBV28 and TRBJ2-7; TRBD2 matches at 12 bases. Germline values: CDR1 MDHEN, CDR2 SYDVKM. With V trimmed by 5 bases and J by 2 bases, 7 bases remained unmatched. This CDR3 contains 16 residues. The CDR3 nucleotides are TGTGCCAGCAGTACGCCATCTAGCGGGAGGGCCTACGAGCAGTACTTC. Its protein product is CASSTPSSGRAYEQYF.

This clone was found once. V gene TRBV28 combines with J gene TRBJ2-1; 7 bases fit TRBD1. The CDR3 extends over 19 amino acids. Germline lookup yields CDR1 MDHEN and CDR2 SYDVKM. V was clipped by 3 bases and J by 6 bases; unmatched bases: 20. CDR3 protein: CASSFSPLFRDRVFNEQFF. Written as DNA, the CDR3 is TGTGCCAGCAGTTTTTCGCCACTCTTCCGGGACAGAGTCTTCAATGAGCAGTTCTTC.

This rearrangement joins TRBV18 to TRBJ1-1; TRBD1 matches 11 bases. Germline values: CDR1 KGHSH, CDR2 LQKENI. CDR3 length equals 16 residues. V shed 3 bases, J shed 3 bases, and the junction held 6 bases outside the gene matches. The CDR3 nucleotides read TGTGCCAGCTCACCGGACAGGGGGCTTGGGGACACTGAAGCTTTCTTT. This gives the protein CASSPDRGLGDTEAFF.

The gene calls are TRBV6-5 and TRBJ1-1; D may be TRBD1 (5 bases). CDR1 is MNHEY and CDR2 is SVGAGI in the germline V gene. This CDR3 contains 12 residues. V lost 4 bases and J lost 10, with 13 bases in between. The CDR3 reads CASSSSGGGAFF. The CDR3 DNA sequence: TGTGCCAGCAGTTCCTCCGGGGGGGGAGCTTTCTTT.

This chain uses TRBV7-9 with TRBJ2-7; D may be TRBD2 (6 bases). The V gene's germline CDR1 is SEHNR and CDR2 FQNEAQ (reference sequence). Deletions cut 3 bases from V and 0 bases from J, with 12 bases between. The CDR3 spans 15 residues. CDR3 bases: TGTGCCAGCAGCTTTGGTGGGGAGGACTCCTACGAGCAGTACGTC. It specifies CASSFGGEDSYEQYV.

V usage is TRBV28 and J usage is TRBJ1-1, with D unclear. The CDR3 is made up of 12 amino acids. Per the germline V gene, CDR1 is MDHEN and CDR2 is SYDVKM. Trimming took off 8 bases at V and 0 bases at J, with 7 bases between the two ends. The CDR3 nucleotides are TGTGCCAGCGGAGGCATGAACACTGAAGCTTTCTTT. It codes for CASGGMNTEAFF. The variable domain in full, completed from reference TRBV28 and TRBJ1-1, reads DVKVTQSSRYLVKRTGEKVFLECVQDMDHENMFWYRQDPGLGLRLIYFSYDVKMKEKGDIPEGYSVSREKKERFSLILESASTNQTSMYLCASGGMNTEAFFGQGTRLTVV.

V and J are TRBV4-2 and TRBJ2-1, with TRBD2 matching over 10 bases. The germline gives CDR1 LGHNA, CDR2 YNFKEQ. The trim removed 0 bases at V and 7 bases at J, leaving 6 bases unmatched. The CDR3 is 16 residues long. CDR3 in amino acids: CASSQEGVSGRNEQFF. The DNA of the CDR3 is TGTGCCAGCAGCCAAGAAGGGGTTAGCGGGAGGAATGAGCAGTTCTTC.

The J gene is TRBJ2-7, the V gene TRBV5-1; D is unclear. V lost 4 bases to trimming and J lost 0 bases, with 11 bases between them. The CDR3 has 14 amino acids. CDR1 and CDR2 from the germline V gene are SGHRS and YFSETQ. The CDR3 sequence: CASSATGRSYEQYF. The CDR3 nucleotides are TGCGCCAGCAGCGCGACGGGTCGCTCCTACGAGCAGTACTTC. The variable domain in full, completed from reference TRBV5-1 and TRBJ2-7, reads KAGVTQTPRYLIKTRGQQVTLSCSPISGHRSVSWYQQTPGQGLQFLFEYFSETQRNKGNFPGRFSGRQFSNSRSEMNVSTLELGDSALYLCASSATGRSYEQYFGPGTRLTVT.

The CDR3 DNA follows: TGTGCCTGGGGGGGCGTCACAGATACGCAGTATTTT. This sequence encodes CAWGGVTDTQYF. This chain joins TRBV30 and TRBJ2-3; TRBD1 might be the D (6 bases). Per germline, CDR1 GTSNPN and CDR2 SVGIG (reference sequence). Trimming removed 5 bases at V and 2 bases at J, with 8 bases between. The CDR3 covers 12 residues.

A few counts support this clone. The chain uses TRBV6-5 and TRBJ1-3, with D perhaps matching TRBD1 (5 bases). Germline lookup yields CDR1 MNHEY and CDR2 SVGAGI. The ends were cut back, 6 bases at V and 4 bases at J, with 13 bases in the middle. The CDR3 totals 14 residues. CDR3 DNA sequence: TGTGCCAGCAGGCATAAGGAGGGGGGAAACACCATATATTTT. Translation: CASRHKEGGNTIYF.